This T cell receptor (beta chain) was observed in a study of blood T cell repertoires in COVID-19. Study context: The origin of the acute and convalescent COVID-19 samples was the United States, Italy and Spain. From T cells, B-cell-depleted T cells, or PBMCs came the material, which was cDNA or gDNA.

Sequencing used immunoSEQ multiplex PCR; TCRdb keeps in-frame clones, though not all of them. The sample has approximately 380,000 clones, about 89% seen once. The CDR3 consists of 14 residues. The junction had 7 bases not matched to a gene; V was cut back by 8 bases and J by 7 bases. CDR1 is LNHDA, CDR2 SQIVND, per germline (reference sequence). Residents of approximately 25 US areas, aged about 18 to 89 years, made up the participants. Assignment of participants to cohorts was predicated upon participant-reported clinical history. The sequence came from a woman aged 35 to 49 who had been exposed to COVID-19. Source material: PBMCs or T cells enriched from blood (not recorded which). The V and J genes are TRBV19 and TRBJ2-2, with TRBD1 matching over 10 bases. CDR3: CASGDRGGVGELFF. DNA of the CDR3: TGTGCCAGTGGGGACAGGGGTGGTGTCGGGGAGCTGTTTTTT. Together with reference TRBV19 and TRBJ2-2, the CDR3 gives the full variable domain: DGGITQSPKYLFRKEGQNVTLSCEQNLNHDAMYWYRQDPGQGLRLIYYSQIVNDFQKGDIAEGYSVSREKKESFPLTVTSAQKNPTAFYLCASGDRGGVGELFFGEGSRLTVL.